This TCR beta chain was identified during a study of blood T cell repertoires in COVID-19. Trimming took off 5 bases at V and 2 bases at J, with 11 bases between the two ends. Germline values: CDR1 SQVTM, CDR2 ANQGSEA. The CDR3 spans 13 residues. The repertoire was sequenced with immunoSEQ multiplex PCR; TCRdb's copy has only in-frame clones and lacks some. The sample gives about 170,000 clones, roughly 93% of which show up once; approximately 4.6% is in the top ten. This TCR was sampled from a man younger than 35 with COVID-19, enrolled during active disease. This chain joins TRBV29-1 and TRBJ2-3; TRBD2 might be the D (5 bases). Sequences were obtained from peripheral blood. CDR3 protein: CSVSSGYTDTQYF. Here the CDR3 DNA reads TGCAGCGTTTCCAGCGGCTACACAGATACGCAGTATTTT.